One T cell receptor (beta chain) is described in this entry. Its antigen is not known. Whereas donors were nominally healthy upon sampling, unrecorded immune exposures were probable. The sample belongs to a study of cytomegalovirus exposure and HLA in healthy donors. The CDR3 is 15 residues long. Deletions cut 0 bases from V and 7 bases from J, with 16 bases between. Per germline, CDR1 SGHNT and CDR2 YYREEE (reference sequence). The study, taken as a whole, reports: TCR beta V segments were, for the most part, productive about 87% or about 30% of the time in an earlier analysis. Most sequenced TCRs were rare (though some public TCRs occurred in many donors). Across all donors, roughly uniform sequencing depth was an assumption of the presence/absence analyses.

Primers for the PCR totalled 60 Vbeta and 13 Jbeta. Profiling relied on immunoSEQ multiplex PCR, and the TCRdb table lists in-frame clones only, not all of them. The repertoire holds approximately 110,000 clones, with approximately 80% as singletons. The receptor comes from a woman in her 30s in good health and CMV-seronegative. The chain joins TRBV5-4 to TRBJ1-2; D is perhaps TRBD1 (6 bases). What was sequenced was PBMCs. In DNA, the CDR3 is TGTGCCAGCAGCTTGGGTGGGGGGGCGGATTGTGGCTACACCTTC. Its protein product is CASSLGGGADCGYTF.